The clone carrying this T cell receptor (beta chain) was detected ten times or more. TCRdb ran MiXCR on the 5' RACE reads and lists one entry per CDR3 protein. The sample records 7,500 to 8,000 distinct CDR3 sequences, around 8.9% being singletons. The CDR3 consists of 15 residues. Germline V gene lookup returns CDR1 ENHRY and CDR2 SYGVKD. V gave up 2 bases and J gave up 5 bases; unmatched junction bases: 6. This sample was included in a study of spatial heterogeneity in lung cancer. Time point of the sample: sample taken at primary tumor resection. The TCR originated in a male donor with early-stage non-small cell lung cancer. Here the sequenced sample was normal lung tissue next to the tumor, taken at surgery. The gene calls are TRBV10-3 and TRBJ2-1; 7 nucleotides line up with TRBD2. The CDR3 spells CAISEALAENNEQFF. CDR3 DNA: TGTGCCATCAGTGAGGCTCTAGCGGAAAACAATGAGCAGTTCTTC.